This T cell receptor beta chain was sequenced during a study of shared clonotypes between healthy human individuals. Notes on the study in general: A reduction in generation probabilities was seen for non-shared clonotypes relative to those shared by all four donors.

The protocol was immunoSEQ multiplex PCR, while the TCRdb copy is restricted to in-frame clones and leaves out a portion. Among about 2.4 million clones listed, roughly 93% were seen once. To note about this clone: Its antigen is not known.

Sequencing input: naive CD4+ T cells from PBMCs. Subset: CD45RA+ positively selected. This sequence was found in a man between 18 and 35 years old in good health. Some clones in this sample may be carry-over from other donors' samples.

In DNA form, the CDR3 reads TGTGCCAGCAGTTTCACAGGGGGAGAGAACAATGAGCAGTTCTTC. Translation gives CASSFTGGENNEQFF. The V and J genes are TRBV7-3 and TRBJ2-1; TRBD1 aligns across 8 bases. The ends lost 6 bases at V and 5 bases at J; junction bases unmatched: 9. This CDR3 is built from 15 residues. Germline assignment: CDR1 SGHTA and CDR2 FQGTGA.